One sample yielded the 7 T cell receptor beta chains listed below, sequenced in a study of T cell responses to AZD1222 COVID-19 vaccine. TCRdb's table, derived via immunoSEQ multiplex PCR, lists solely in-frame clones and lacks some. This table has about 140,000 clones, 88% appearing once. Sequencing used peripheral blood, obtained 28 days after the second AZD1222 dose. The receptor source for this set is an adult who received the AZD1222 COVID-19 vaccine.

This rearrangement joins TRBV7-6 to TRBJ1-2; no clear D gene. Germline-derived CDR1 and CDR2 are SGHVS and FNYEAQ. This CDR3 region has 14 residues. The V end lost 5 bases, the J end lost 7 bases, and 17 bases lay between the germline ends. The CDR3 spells CASSPQGSMGGYTF. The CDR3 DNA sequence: TGTGCCAGCAGCCCTCAAGGATCTATGGGTGGCTACACCTTC. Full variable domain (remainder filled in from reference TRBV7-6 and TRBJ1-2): GAGVSQSPRYKVTKRGQDVALRCDPISGHVSLYWYRQALGQGPEFLTYFNYEAQQDKSGLPNDRFSAERPEGSISTLTIQRTEQRDSAMYRCASSPQGSMGGYTFGSGTRLTVV.

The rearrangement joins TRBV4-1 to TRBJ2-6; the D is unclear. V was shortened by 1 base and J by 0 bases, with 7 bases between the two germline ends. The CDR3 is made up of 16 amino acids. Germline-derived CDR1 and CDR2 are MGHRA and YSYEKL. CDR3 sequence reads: CASSQGRFSGANVLTF. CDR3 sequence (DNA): TGCGCCAGCAGCCAAGGCAGGTTCTCTGGGGCCAACGTCCTGACTTTC.

The CDR3 DNA reads TGTGCCAGCAGCCAAAGCTCGTTAGGCACCGGGGAGCTGTTTTTT. Amino acid sequence: CASSQSSLGTGELFF. The rearrangement uses TRBV3-1 (or the pseudogene TRBV3-2) and TRBJ2-2; D is unclear. The CDR3 consists of 15 residues. Trimming stripped 2 bases from V and 4 bases from J, with 11 bases between. From germline, CDR1 is LGHDT and CDR2 YNNKEL (reference sequence).

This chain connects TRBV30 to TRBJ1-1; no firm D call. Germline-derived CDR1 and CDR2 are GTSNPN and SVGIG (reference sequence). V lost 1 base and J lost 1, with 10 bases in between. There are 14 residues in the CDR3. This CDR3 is CAWSDQVGNTEAFF. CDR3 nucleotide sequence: TGTGCCTGGAGTGATCAGGTCGGGAACACTGAAGCTTTCTTT.

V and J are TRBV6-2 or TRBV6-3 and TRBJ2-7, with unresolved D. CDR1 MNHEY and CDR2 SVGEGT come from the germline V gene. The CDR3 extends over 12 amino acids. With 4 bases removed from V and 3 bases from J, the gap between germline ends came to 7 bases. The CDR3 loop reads CASSFTNYEQYF. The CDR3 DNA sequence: TGTGCCAGCAGTTTCACCAACTACGAGCAGTACTTC.

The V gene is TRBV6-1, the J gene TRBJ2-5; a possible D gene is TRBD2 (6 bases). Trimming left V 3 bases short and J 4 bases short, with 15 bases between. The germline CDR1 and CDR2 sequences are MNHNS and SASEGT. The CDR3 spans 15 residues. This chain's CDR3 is CASSESLTRPETQYF. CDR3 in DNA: TGTGCCAGCAGTGAGAGTTTGACTAGACCAGAGACCCAGTACTTC.

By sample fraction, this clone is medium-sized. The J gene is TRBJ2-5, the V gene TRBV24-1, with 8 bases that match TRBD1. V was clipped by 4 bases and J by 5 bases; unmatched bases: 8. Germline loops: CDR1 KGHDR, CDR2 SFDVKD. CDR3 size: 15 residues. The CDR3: CATSDSRQGTETQYF. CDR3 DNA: TGTGCCACCAGTGACTCCCGACAGGGGACGGAGACCCAGTACTTC.